This T cell receptor beta chain was recorded in a study of CD8 T cells in Susac syndrome. The study, taken as a whole, reports: The study recognized that its TCR sequencing and HLA analysis covered a relatively small number of individuals.

V was pared by 4 bases and J by 10 bases, with 20 bases between. The CDR3 totals 14 residues. Germline-derived CDR1 and CDR2 are SGHRS and YFSETQ. Random hexamers were used to reverse transcribe the RNA input (roughly 0.5 to 1 ug). TCR beta CDR3 was amplified by immunoSEQ multiplex PCR. This amplification extended across 54 Vbeta and 13 Jbeta segments. TCRdb ran MiXCR on the immunoSEQ multiplex PCR reads and lists one entry per CDR3 protein. The data show over 200,000 distinct CDR3 sequences, around 93% seen once. Of note for this clonotype: Its antigen is still unknown.

Sequencing of TCR beta drew on CD8+ and CD4+ T cells from blood. Negative isolation yielded CD4+ and CD8+ T cells, and FACS enriched TEMRA cells. V gene TRBV5-1 combines with J gene TRBJ1-1, with D unclear. This receptor was obtained from a human donor with multiple sclerosis. Sequencing used CD4+ T cells from PBMCs. CDR3 sequence: CASSHGEWQETAFF. CDR3 nucleotides: TGCGCCAGCAGCCACGGGGAATGGCAGGAAACAGCTTTCTTT.